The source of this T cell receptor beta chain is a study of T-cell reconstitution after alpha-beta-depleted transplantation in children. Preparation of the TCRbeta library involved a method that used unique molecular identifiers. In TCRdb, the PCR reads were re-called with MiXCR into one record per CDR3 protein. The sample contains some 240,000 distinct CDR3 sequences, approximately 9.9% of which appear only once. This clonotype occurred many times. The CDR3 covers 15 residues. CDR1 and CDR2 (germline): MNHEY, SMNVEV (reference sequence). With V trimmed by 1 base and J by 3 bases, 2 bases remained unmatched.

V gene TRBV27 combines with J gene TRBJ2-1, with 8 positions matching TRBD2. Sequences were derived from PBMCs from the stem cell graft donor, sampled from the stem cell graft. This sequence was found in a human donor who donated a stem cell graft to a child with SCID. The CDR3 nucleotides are TGTGCCAGCAGTTTATATGCGGGGGGCTACAATGAGCAGTTCTTC. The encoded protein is CASSLYAGGYNEQFF.